The clone carrying this TCR beta chain was seen a single time. No antigen is known for it. This sample stems from a study of cytomegalovirus exposure and HLA in healthy donors. Study-wide points: Reportedly, TCR beta sequences accurately predicted HLA-A and HLA-B alleles in most subjects. The authors assumed roughly uniform sequencing depth across donors for presence/absence analyses. A later analysis appeared to link common viral pathogens to several of the most significant clusters.

This CDR3 contains 15 residues. The ends were cut back, 5 bases at V and 4 bases at J, with 17 bases in the middle. Germline assignment: CDR1 SGHTA and CDR2 FQGTGA. This PCR relied on a set of 60 Vbeta primers and 13 Jbeta primers. The data were produced by immunoSEQ multiplex PCR, yet TCRdb's version contains in-frame clones alone and is incomplete. The sample lists some 95,000 clones, around 73% occurring once. The V and J genes are TRBV7-3 and TRBJ1-1; D possibly corresponds to TRBD1 (6 bases). Specimen: PBMCs. This receptor was taken from a woman aged 40 to 50 in good health and CMV-seropositive. The CDR3 is CASSPLTGLSTEAFF. CDR3 sequence (DNA): TGTGCCAGCAGCCCGCTTACAGGGTTGAGCACTGAAGCTTTCTTT.